The present TCR beta chain was sequenced within a study of control samples from healthy donors and cancer patients (dated by TCRdb to about 2020). Worth noting for this clone: It lacks a known antigen. No much larger clone is present one base from it, and per-base qualities are unavailable.

The cysteine opens and the phenylalanine closes a CDR3 of 14 amino acids. The entry retains the CDR3 DNA only, 42 bases that are in frame from base 1. The junction shows trimming of 2 bases on V and 4 bases on J, plus 9 bases between the germline ends. The germline V gene specifies WSHSY as CDR1 and SAAADI as CDR2. To prepare the library, the immunoSEQ multiplex PCR assay was applied. This is the immuneACCESS table as TCRdb keeps it, with only in-frame sequences that have V and J called. A part of the clones is gone; compared with another copy, unresolved V genes explain less than half, and the rest is unexplained. Across this sample there are tens of thousands of clones, with around 87% seen only once. The ten biggest clones cover approximately 11% of the sample.

The TCR sequence derives from a woman aged 60-75 years with lung cancer. Specimen: PBMCs. The rearrangement joined TRBV10-2 to TRBJ1-5; TRBD1 is possibly the D segment (5 matching bases). The sequenced DNA: TGCGCCAGCAGTGAGCAGGGCGGGAATCAGCCCCAGCATTTT. It is translated as CASSEQGGNQPQHF.